The 23 T cell receptor beta chains reported below all come from one sample, sequenced in a study of CD8+CD57+ T cells in acquired aplastic anemia. Sequencing was done on patients that had shown CD8+CD57+ cell expansion by flow cytometry. Genomic DNA provided the template from which TCR beta VDJ and CDR3 profiles were obtained. TCRdb recomputed calls from the reads with MiXCR, one row per CDR3 protein. The table has 400,000 to 600,000 distinct CDR3 sequences, over 25% seen once. Material for sequencing was sorted CD4+, CD8+, or CD8+CD57+ T cells (not recorded which) from PBMCs. These receptors all stem from a human donor with aplastic anemia.

This clonotype was detected ten times or more. The chain uses TRBV19 and TRBJ1-1; no firm D call. This CDR3 spans 14 amino acids. The ends were cut back, 3 bases at V and 5 bases at J, with 13 bases in the middle. CDR1 is LNHDA and CDR2 is SQIVND in the germline V gene (reference sequence). CDR3 DNA: TGTGCCAGTAGTATGGAAGGGATCAGGACTGAAGCTTTCTTT. Protein: CASSMEGIRTEAFF.

V is TRBV24-1 and J is TRBJ2-7; 10 bases match TRBD2. V dropped 4 bases and J dropped 5; count of bases not matched to a gene: 10. The germline V gene encodes CDR1 KGHDR and CDR2 SFDVKD. The CDR3 totals 16 residues. In DNA, the CDR3 is TGTGCCACCAGTGACGCCAGCGGGAGGGCCATCAACGAGCAGTACTTC. It translates to CATSDASGRAINEQYF.

To note about this clonotype: A much larger clone sits a single nucleotide away, making a read error possible. The chain is built from TRBV7-2 and TRBJ2-2; 8 bases align to TRBD2. CDR1 is SGHTA, CDR2 FQGNSA, per germline. The CDR3 runs to 15 residues. The ends lost 1 base at V and 5 bases at J; junction bases unmatched: 3. CDR3 DNA: TGTGCCAGCAGCTTAGTAGCGGGGCGGACCGGGGAGCTGTTTTTT. Residues: CASSLVAGRTGELFF.

The chain links TRBV20-1 to TRBJ1-5; D is unresolved. V lost 1 base and J 0 bases, leaving 10 bases between the germline ends. Germline CDR1 DFQATT, CDR2 SNEGSKA (reference sequence). CDR3 length equals 15 residues. The CDR3 protein is CSARGGSYSNQPQHF. The CDR3 DNA reads as TGCAGTGCTAGAGGCGGATCCTATAGCAATCAGCCCCAGCATTTT.

This clonotype has more than one count but fewer than ten. This chain joins TRBV9 and TRBJ2-3, with 10 bases aligning to TRBD1. Looked up from germline, CDR1 is SGDLS and CDR2 is YYNGEE. This CDR3 has 15 amino acids. Germline trimming cut 0 bases from V and 7 bases from J; bases unmatched to any gene: 5. CDR3 coding DNA: TGTGCCAGCAGCGTAGATGACAGGGGGCGGAATACGCAGTATTTT. Translation gives CASSVDDRGRNTQYF.

This clonotype has more than one count but fewer than ten. V and J are TRBV20-1 and TRBJ2-1; D possibly corresponds to TRBD2 (6 bases). V lost 3 bases and J 4 bases, leaving 16 bases between the germline ends. CDR3 length: 15 residues. Germline CDR1 DFQATT, CDR2 SNEGSKA (reference sequence). The CDR3 here is CSASSTWREYNEQFF. The CDR3 DNA is TGCAGTGCTAGTTCCACGTGGAGGGAATACAATGAGCAGTTCTTC.

In this sample, this clonotype turned up many times. The chain employs TRBV4-1 and TRBJ1-2, with no clear D. Germline-derived CDR1 and CDR2 are MGHRA and YSYEKL. Trimming took off 0 bases at V and 8 bases at J, with 13 bases between the two ends. This CDR3 contains 14 residues. The DNA of the CDR3 is TGCGCCAGCAGCCAAGATTATCGGACCTTGGGCTACACCTTC. Its translation is CASSQDYRTLGYTF.

This sequence joins TRBV12-3 or TRBV12-4 and TRBJ2-7, with 8 bases fitting TRBD2. The V segment lost 3 bases and the J segment 4 bases; nucleotides outside the gene matches: 14. The CDR3 is 17 residues long. DNA for the CDR3: TGTGCCAGCAGTTTGGGGCGGGGGGCCGGGTACGTATACGAGCAGTACTTC. Encoded protein: CASSLGRGAGYVYEQYF.

This clonotype was detected a few times. The CDR3 region has the DNA TGTGCCAGCAGCCAAGAGGACACATTCTATGGCTACACCTTC. This codes for CASSQEDTFYGYTF. The chain has TRBV3-1 and TRBJ1-2, with a possible D match to TRBD1 (5 bases). CDR1 LGHDT and CDR2 YNNKEL come from the germline V gene (reference sequence). The CDR3 has 14 residues. Trimming took 0 bases from V and 4 from J, leaving 9 bases between them.

The chain has TRBV12-3 or TRBV12-4 and TRBJ2-7, with D perhaps assigned TRBD1 or TRBD2 (5 bases each). This CDR3 comprises 14 residues. Trimming cost V 3 bases and J 3 bases, with 12 bases left between them. This CDR3 reads CASSFGLGGYEQYF. The DNA of the CDR3 is TGTGCCAGCAGTTTTGGGCTTGGGGGCTACGAGCAGTACTTC.

V is TRBV12-3 or TRBV12-4 and J is TRBJ2-3; 9 bases align to TRBD2. V was clipped by 7 bases and J by 3 bases; unmatched bases: 5. The CDR3 totals 14 residues. CDR3 bases: TGTGCCAGCATAGCGGGAGTGAGAACAGATACGCAGTATTTT. Residues: CASIAGVRTDTQYF.

Concerning this clonotype: Given a much more abundant clone one base away, this may be a read error. A read error is likely, as this CDR3 ends without the conserved phenylalanine or tryptophan. This rearrangement joins TRBV10-3 to TRBJ2-5; D call uncertain. This CDR3 has 15 amino acids. The germline V gene has CDR1 ENHRY and CDR2 SYGVKD. V shed 0 bases and J shed 4 bases, with 12 bases lying between them. The chain's CDR3 is CAISESTLARETQYV. In DNA, the CDR3 is TGTGCCATCAGTGAGTCGACTCTGGCGAGAGAGACCCAGTACGTC.

A note on this clonotype: The germline gene is not matched at one end of the junction; a read error may be the cause. The CDR3 DNA reads as TGTGCCGGTAGTAATTGGCTAGCAGAAGAGATCCAGCACTTC. Protein: CAGSNWLAEEIQHF. V is TRBV19 and J is TRBJ2-5; weak D call: TRBD2 (5 bases). Germline assignment: CDR1 LNHDA and CDR2 SQIVND (reference sequence). The CDR3 covers 14 residues.

The chain couples TRBV19 to TRBJ2-1, with 8 nucleotides matching TRBD2. The V gene end was trimmed by 11 bases and the J gene end by 3 bases; junction bases not matched to a gene: 12. The CDR3 is 15 residues long. Germline loops: CDR1 LNHDA, CDR2 SQIVND (reference sequence). DNA of the CDR3: TGTGCCTGGAGTGCCCCGACTAGCGACTACAATGAGCAGTTCTTC. Amino acids: CAWSAPTSDYNEQFF.

This clonotype turned up a few times. The rearrangement uses TRBV9 and TRBJ2-7, with 13 bases matching TRBD2. V was pared by 0 bases and J by 3 bases, with 9 bases of the junction left unmatched. The CDR3 runs to 18 residues. Germline V CDR1 and CDR2: SGDLS, YYNGEE. CDR3 sequence reads: CASSVGLAGGTLHYEQYF. CDR3 coding DNA: TGTGCCAGCAGCGTAGGACTAGCGGGAGGAACCCTTCACTACGAGCAGTACTTC.

A note on this clonotype: Possible read error: a much larger clone is one base away. The CDR3 end shows no conserved phenylalanine or tryptophan, and so a read error is likely. J is TRBJ1-5 and V is TRBV29-1; D not resolved. This CDR3 comprises 13 residues. Deletions cut 3 bases from V and 5 bases from J, with 11 bases between. CDR1 is SQVTM and CDR2 is ANQGSEA in the germline V gene. In nucleotides, the CDR3 is TGCAGCGTTGAGGAGGGCAGATATCAGCCCCAGCATCTT. Residues: CSVEEGRYQPQHL.

In this sample, this clonotype turned up a few times. The chain joins TRBV6-1 to TRBJ1-2; 11 nucleotides align to TRBD1. This CDR3 comprises 15 residues. CDR1 is MNHNS and CDR2 is SASEGT in the germline V gene. The junction had 3 bases not matched to a gene; V was cut back by 4 bases and J by 2 bases. The CDR3 loop reads CASSGWDRGNYGYTF. The CDR3 DNA follows: TGTGCCAGCAGTGGATGGGACAGGGGGAACTATGGCTACACCTTC.

This chain joins TRBV6-1 and TRBJ1-6, with D uncertain. Germline CDR1 MNHNS, CDR2 SASEGT. Trimming stripped 6 bases from V and 3 bases from J, with 12 bases between. This CDR3 comprises 15 residues. The CDR3 reads CASRAASYYNSPLHF. CDR3 nucleotide sequence: TGTGCCAGCAGGGCCGCGTCCTACTATAATTCACCCCTCCACTTT.

This clonotype was detected a few times. The chain has TRBV24-1 and TRBJ2-7, with 7 bases fitting TRBD2. Germline CDR1 reads KGHDR; CDR2 reads SFDVKD. Trimming took 5 bases from V and 3 from J; bases not matched to a gene: 6. This CDR3 has 14 amino acids. The CDR3 DNA follows: TGTGCCACCAGTGCGGGGGGAGCTGGCTACGAGCAGTACTTC. Protein sequence: CATSAGGAGYEQYF.

V and J are TRBV7-9 and TRBJ2-7, with 7 bases that match TRBD1. Germline-derived CDR1 and CDR2 are SEHNR and FQNEAQ (reference sequence). CDR3 length: 14 amino acids. The J segment lost 3 bases and the V segment lost 8 bases, leaving 10 bases of the junction unmatched. The CDR3: CASGTGGQVYEQYF. The CDR3, as DNA: TGTGCCAGCGGTACTGGTGGACAGGTCTACGAGCAGTACTTC.

As regards this clonotype: A much more abundant neighbour one base away suggests this may be a read error. V is TRBV29-1 and J is TRBJ1-1; D possibly corresponds to TRBD1 (5 bases). This CDR3 is 11 amino acids long. Germline CDR1 is SQVTM and CDR2 is ANQGSEA. The CDR3 DNA follows: TGCAGCTGGGGGGAGCTCACTGAAGCTTCCTTT. This translates into CSWGELTEASF.

A few counts support this clonotype. The genes are TRBV19 and TRBJ2-7; maybe TRBD2 (5 bases). CDR1 and CDR2 (germline): LNHDA, SQIVND (reference sequence). This CDR3 has 15 amino acids. V gave up 9 bases and J gave up 3 bases, with 21 bases separating them. The CDR3 bases are TGTGCCAGCAGCTTAAACGACTACGGTATCTACGAGCAGTACTTC. Translating gives CASSLNDYGIYEQYF.

V gene TRBV15 combines with J gene TRBJ1-6; D ambiguous. Per the germline V gene, CDR1 is LNHNV and CDR2 is YYDKDF (reference sequence). The ends were cut back, 0 bases at V and 10 bases at J, with 13 bases in the middle. The CDR3 contains 15 residues. The chain's CDR3 is CATSRDMAGNSPLHF. CDR3 DNA: TGTGCCACCAGCAGAGATATGGCCGGGAACTCACCCCTCCACTTT.